Listed here are 9 T cell receptor beta chains from one sample, sequenced in a study of metastatic and nonmetastatic thyroid tumors. Each patient came to thyroid surgery without any prior treatment (of any kind). TCRdb re-called clones from the PCR reads using MiXCR. The sample consists of tens of thousands of clones, around 32% of them appearing once. The sequencing input was blood. These receptors were collected from a female donor with papillary thyroid cancer or a benign thyroid nodule (not recorded which). Some clones in this sample may be carry-over from other donors' samples.

This clone was picked up one time. The junction departs from the called germline gene at one end, perhaps through a read error. The rearrangement uses TRBV10-3 and TRBJ1-6; D call uncertain. Germline assignment: CDR1 ENHRY and CDR2 SYGVKD. The length of the CDR3 is 13 residues. The CDR3 region has the DNA TGTGCCATCAGTGAGGATGACATGCCACCCCCCCACTTT. It codes for CAISEDDMPPPHF.

The table lists this clone with a few counts. This chain links TRBV6-1 with TRBJ2-2; a possible D gene is TRBD1 (7 bases). There are 16 residues in the CDR3. CDR1 MNHNS and CDR2 SASEGT come from the germline V gene. Trimming took 8 bases from V and 5 from J, leaving 21 bases between them. The CDR3 region has the DNA TGTGCCAGCTCTCAGGCCAGGGGGGCGGGGACCGGGGAGCTGTTTTTT. Encoded protein: CASSQARGAGTGELFF.

Comments on this clone: The junction departs from germline at one end; a sequencing error may be responsible. The chain recombines TRBV19 with TRBJ1-6; no clear D. This CDR3 has 14 residues. From germline, CDR1 is LNHDA and CDR2 SQIVND (reference sequence). For the CDR3, the DNA is TGTGCCAGTACCCTGTTGGGAAATGATTCACCCATCCACTTT. It codes for CASTLLGNDSPIHF.

This clone was recorded a few times. The rearrangement uses TRBV6-6 and TRBJ2-7, with no clear D. Trimming shortened V by 0 bases and J by 6 bases, and 12 bases separated the two germline ends. Per the germline V gene, CDR1 is MNHNY and CDR2 is SVGAGI (reference sequence). The CDR3 consists of 14 residues. The CDR3 sequence: CASSYSPFRPEQYF. The CDR3 nucleotides are TGTGCCAGCAGTTACTCGCCCTTTAGACCCGAGCAGTACTTC.

This clone showed up just a few times. The genes are TRBV27 and TRBJ2-7; 11 bases are shared with TRBD2. The V segment lost 7 bases and the J segment 2 bases; nucleotides outside the gene matches: 7. The CDR3 is made up of 15 amino acids. Germline V gives CDR1 MNHEY, CDR2 SMNVEV (reference sequence). DNA for the CDR3: TGTGCCAGCACTAGCGGGAGGAGGGGCGCCTACGAGCAGTACTTC. Its translation: CASTSGRRGAYEQYF.

The CDR3 DNA reads as TGTGCCAGCAGATCAAGCCAGGGGACCTATGGCTACACCTTC. It yields the protein CASRSSQGTYGYTF. The chain employs TRBV12-3 or TRBV12-4 and TRBJ1-2; the D gene is possibly TRBD1 (6 bases). Trimming shortened V by 6 bases and J by 4 bases, and 15 bases separated the two germline ends. This CDR3 is built from 14 residues.

This clone has ten or more counts. The chain has TRBV20-1 and TRBJ2-3; D not certain. With 6 bases removed from V and 0 bases from J, the gap between germline ends came to 13 bases. Germline-derived CDR1 and CDR2 are DFQATT and SNEGSKA (reference sequence). The CDR3 runs to 14 residues. CDR3 in amino acids: CSAASGHSTDTQYF. The CDR3 DNA is TGCAGTGCAGCCTCCGGGCATAGCACAGATACGCAGTATTTT.

The chain links TRBV20-1 to TRBJ2-7, with 7 bases that match TRBD2. J was trimmed by 4 bases and V by 3 bases; bases with no gene match: 9. Per germline, CDR1 DFQATT and CDR2 SNEGSKA (reference sequence). CDR3 length equals 14 residues. The CDR3 DNA is TGCAGTGCTAGCGCGGGACTACTCGTGTACGAGCAGTACTTC. Protein sequence: CSASAGLLVYEQYF.

This clone was found many times. This chain joins TRBV2 and TRBJ1-1, with 10 bases that match TRBD1. V trimming: 5 bases; J trimming: 11 bases; junction bases outside the gene matches: 11. The CDR3 covers 14 residues. CDR1 and CDR2 from the germline V gene are SNHLY and FYNNEI. The CDR3 protein is CASSSDRDRGDAFF. The CDR3 DNA follows: TGTGCCAGCAGTTCCGACCGGGACAGGGGTGACGCTTTCTTT.